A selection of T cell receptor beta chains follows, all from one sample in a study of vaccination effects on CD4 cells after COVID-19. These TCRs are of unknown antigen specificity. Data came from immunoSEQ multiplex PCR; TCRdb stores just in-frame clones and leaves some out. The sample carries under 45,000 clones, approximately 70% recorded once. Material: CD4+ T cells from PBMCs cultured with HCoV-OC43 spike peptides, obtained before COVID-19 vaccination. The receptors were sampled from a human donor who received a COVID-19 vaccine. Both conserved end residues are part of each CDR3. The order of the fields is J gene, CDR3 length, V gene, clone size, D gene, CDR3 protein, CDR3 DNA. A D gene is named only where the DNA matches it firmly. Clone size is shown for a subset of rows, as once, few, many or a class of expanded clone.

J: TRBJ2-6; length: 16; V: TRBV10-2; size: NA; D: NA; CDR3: CASSELRRSGANVLTF; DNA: TGCGCCAGCAGTGAGCTAAGGCGGTCTGGGGCCAACGTCCTGACTTTC
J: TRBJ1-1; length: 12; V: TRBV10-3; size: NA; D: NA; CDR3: CAINWGGTEAFF; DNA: TGTGCCATCAATTGGGGGGGCACTGAAGCTTTCTTT
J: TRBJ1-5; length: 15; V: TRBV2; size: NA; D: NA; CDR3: CASSEARTSNQPQHF; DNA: TGTGCCAGCAGTGAAGCGCGTACGAGCAATCAGCCCCAGCATTTT
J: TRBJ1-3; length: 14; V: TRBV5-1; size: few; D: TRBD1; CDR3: CASSTGGSGNTIYF; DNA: TGCGCCAGCAGCACAGGGGGCTCCGGAAACACCATATATTTT
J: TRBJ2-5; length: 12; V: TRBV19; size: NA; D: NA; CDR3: CASSSSRETQYF; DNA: TGTGCCAGTAGTTCGTCTAGGGAGACCCAGTACTTC
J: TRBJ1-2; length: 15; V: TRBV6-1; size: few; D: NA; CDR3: CASSEFGEVPYGYTF; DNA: TGTGCCAGCAGTGAGTTTGGGGAGGTTCCGTATGGCTACACCTTC
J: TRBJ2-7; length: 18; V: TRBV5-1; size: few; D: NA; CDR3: CASSLAGTLVGTSYEQYF; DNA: TGCGCCAGCAGCTTGGCCGGGACATTGGTCGGCACCTCCTACGAGCAGTACTTC
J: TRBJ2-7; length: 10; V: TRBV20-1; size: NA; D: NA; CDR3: CSAPVGEQYF; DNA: TGCAGTGCTCCGGTTGGAGAGCAGTACTTC
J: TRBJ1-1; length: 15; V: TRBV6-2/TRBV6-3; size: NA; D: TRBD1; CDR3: CASSHFGQGRTEAFF; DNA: TGTGCCAGCAGTCATTTCGGACAGGGGAGAACTGAAGCTTTCTTT
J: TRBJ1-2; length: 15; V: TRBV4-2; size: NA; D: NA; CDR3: CASSQDLAGAVGYTF; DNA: TGTGCCAGCAGCCAAGATCTAGCCGGGGCCGTTGGCTACACCTTC
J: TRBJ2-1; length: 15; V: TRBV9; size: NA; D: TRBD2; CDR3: CASSVGGTSANEQFF; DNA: TGTGCCAGCAGCGTAGGGGGGACTAGCGCCAATGAGCAGTTCTTC
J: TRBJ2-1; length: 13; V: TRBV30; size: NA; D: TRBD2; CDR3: CAWAGTSGAEQFF; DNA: TGTGCCTGGGCAGGGACTAGCGGGGCCGAGCAGTTCTTC
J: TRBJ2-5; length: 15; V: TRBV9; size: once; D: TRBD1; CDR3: CASSAATGFVETQYF; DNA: TGTGCCAGCAGCGCAGCGACAGGGTTTGTAGAGACCCAGTACTTC
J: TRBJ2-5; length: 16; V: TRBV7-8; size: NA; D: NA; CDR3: CASSRPPASGMETQYF; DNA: TGTGCCAGCAGCCGGCCTCCCGCCAGTGGGATGGAGACCCAGTACTTC
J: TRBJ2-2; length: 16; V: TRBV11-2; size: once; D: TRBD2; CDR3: CASRTLRGGLVGELFF; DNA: TGTGCCAGCAGGACGCTCCGGGGGGGCCTGGTCGGGGAGCTGTTTTTT
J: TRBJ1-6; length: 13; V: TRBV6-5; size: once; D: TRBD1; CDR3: CASSRTGDSPLHF; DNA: TGTGCCAGCAGCAGAACAGGGGATTCACCCCTCCACTTT
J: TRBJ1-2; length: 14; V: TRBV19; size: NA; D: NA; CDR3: CASSIDRWALGYTF; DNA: TGTGCCAGTAGTATAGATCGGTGGGCCCTTGGCTACACCTTC
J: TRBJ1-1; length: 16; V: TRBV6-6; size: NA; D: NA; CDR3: CASSYSVGYANTEAFF; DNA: TGTGCCAGCAGTTACTCGGTAGGGTATGCGAACACTGAAGCTTTCTTT
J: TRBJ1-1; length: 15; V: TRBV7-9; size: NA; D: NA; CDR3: CASSSRGSGNPEAFF; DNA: TGTGCCAGCAGCTCCCGTGGGAGCGGGAACCCTGAAGCTTTCTTT
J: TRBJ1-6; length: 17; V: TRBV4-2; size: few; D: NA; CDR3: CASSQTQVTSYNSPLHF; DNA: TGTGCCAGCAGCCAAACACAGGTTACCTCCTATAATTCACCCCTCCACTTT
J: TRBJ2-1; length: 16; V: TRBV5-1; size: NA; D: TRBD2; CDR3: CASSLATSGSYNEQFF; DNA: TGCGCCAGCAGCTTGGCCACTAGCGGCTCCTACAATGAGCAGTTCTTC
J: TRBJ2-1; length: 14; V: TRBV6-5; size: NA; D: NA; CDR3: CASSYSRVYNEQFF; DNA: TGTGCCAGCAGTTACTCACGAGTCTACAATGAGCAGTTCTTC
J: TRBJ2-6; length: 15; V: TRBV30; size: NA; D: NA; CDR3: CAWSVLGSGANVLTF; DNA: TGTGCCTGGAGTGTACTAGGCTCTGGGGCCAACGTCCTGACTTTC
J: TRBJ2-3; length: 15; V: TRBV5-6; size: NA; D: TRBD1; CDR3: CASSLNRGYTDTQYF; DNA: TGTGCCAGCAGCTTGAACAGGGGGTACACAGATACGCAGTATTTT
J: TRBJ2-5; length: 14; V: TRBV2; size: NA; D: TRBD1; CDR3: CASSRDRGQETQYF; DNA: TGTGCCAGCAGCCGGGACAGGGGACAGGAGACCCAGTACTTC
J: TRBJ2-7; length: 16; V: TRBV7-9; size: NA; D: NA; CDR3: CASSLGIGAGPGEQYF; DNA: TGTGCCAGCAGCTTAGGTATCGGGGCAGGGCCGGGCGAGCAGTACTTC
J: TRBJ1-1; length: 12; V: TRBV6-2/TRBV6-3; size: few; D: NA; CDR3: CASSPRTNSAFF; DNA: TGTGCCAGCAGTCCCAGGACAAATTCGGCTTTCTTT
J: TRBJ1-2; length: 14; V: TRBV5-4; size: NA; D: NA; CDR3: CASAEGGVNYGYTF; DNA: TGTGCCAGCGCCGAGGGGGGGGTGAACTATGGCTACACCTTC
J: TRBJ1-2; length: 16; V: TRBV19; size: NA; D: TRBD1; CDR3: CASSIDRTGNNYGYTF; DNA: TGTGCCAGTAGTATAGATCGGACAGGGAACAACTATGGCTACACCTTC
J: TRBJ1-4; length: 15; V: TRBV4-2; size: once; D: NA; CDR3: CASSQGNRVKEKLFF; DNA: TGTGCCAGCAGCCAAGGAAACAGGGTTAAGGAAAAACTGTTTTTT
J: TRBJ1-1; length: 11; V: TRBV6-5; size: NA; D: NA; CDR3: CASRENTEAFF; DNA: TGTGCCAGCAGGGAGAACACTGAAGCTTTCTTT
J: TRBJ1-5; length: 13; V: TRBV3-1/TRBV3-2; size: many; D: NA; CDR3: CASSQTDNQPQHF; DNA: TGTGCCAGCAGCCAGACAGACAATCAGCCCCAGCATTTT
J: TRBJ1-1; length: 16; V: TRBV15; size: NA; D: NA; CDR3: CATSRERGGMNTEAFF; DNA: TGTGCCACCAGCAGAGAGCGGGGCGGGATGAACACTGAAGCTTTCTTT
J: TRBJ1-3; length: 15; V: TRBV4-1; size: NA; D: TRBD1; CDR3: CASSQVRGLGNTIYF; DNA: TGCGCCAGCAGCCAAGTGAGGGGGCTTGGAAACACCATATATTTT
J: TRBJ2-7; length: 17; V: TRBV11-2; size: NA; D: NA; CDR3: CASSLDPRAVWSYEQYF; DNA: TGTGCCAGCAGCTTAGACCCCCGGGCGGTGTGGTCCTACGAGCAGTACTTC
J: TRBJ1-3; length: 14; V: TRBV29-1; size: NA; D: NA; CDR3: CSVDGGSSGNTIYF; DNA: TGCAGCGTTGATGGAGGGAGCTCTGGAAACACCATATATTTT
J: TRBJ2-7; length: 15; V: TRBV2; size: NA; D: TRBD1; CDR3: CASRIRDRGPGEQYF; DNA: TGTGCCAGCAGAATCAGGGACAGGGGGCCGGGGGAGCAGTACTTC
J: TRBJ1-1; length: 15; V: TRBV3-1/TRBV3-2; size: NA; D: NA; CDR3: CASSVAQLSSTEAFF; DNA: TGTGCCAGCAGCGTCGCGCAGCTATCCTCCACTGAAGCTTTCTTT
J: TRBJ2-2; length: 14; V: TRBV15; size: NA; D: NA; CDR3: CATSNQPQSGELFF; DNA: TGTGCCACCAGCAACCAACCGCAGTCCGGGGAGCTGTTTTTT
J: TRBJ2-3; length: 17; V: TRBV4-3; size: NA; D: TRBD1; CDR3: CASSQDRGQSSTDTQYF; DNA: TGCGCCAGCAGCCAAGATCGGGGACAGAGTAGCACAGATACGCAGTATTTT
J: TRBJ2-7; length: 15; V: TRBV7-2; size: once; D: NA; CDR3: CASSFYGAGAYEQYF; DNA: TGTGCCAGCAGCTTCTACGGTGCAGGGGCCTACGAGCAGTACTTC
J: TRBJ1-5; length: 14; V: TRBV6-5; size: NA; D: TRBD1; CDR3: CASSRDRGNQPQHF; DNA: TGTGCCAGCAGTCGGGACAGGGGGAATCAGCCCCAGCATTTT
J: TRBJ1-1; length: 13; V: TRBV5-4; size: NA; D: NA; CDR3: CASSLEGNTEAFF; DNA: TGTGCCAGCAGCTTGGAGGGGAACACTGAAGCTTTCTTT
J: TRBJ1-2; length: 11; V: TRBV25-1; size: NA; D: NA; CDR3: CASSSVYGYTF; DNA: TGTGCCAGCAGTAGCGTCTATGGCTACACCTTC
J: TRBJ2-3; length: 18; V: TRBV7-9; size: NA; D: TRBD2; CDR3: CASSPPLTSGANTDTQYF; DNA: TGTGCCAGCAGCCCGCCACTCACTAGCGGAGCCAACACAGATACGCAGTATTTT
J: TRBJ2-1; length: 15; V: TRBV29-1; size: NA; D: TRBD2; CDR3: CSVLKLAALYNEQFF; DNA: TGCAGCGTTCTTAAACTAGCGGCCCTTTACAATGAGCAGTTCTTC
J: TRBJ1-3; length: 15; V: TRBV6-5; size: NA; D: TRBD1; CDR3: CASMRKTGMGNTIYF; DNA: TGTGCCAGCATGAGGAAGACAGGGATGGGAAACACCATATATTTT
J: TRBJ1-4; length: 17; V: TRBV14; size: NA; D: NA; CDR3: CASSQGSLWANDEKLFF; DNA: TGTGCCAGCAGCCAAGGCAGTTTATGGGCTAATGATGAAAAACTGTTTTTT
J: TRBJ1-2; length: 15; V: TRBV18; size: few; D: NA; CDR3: CASSPGQGRGIGYTF; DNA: TGTGCCAGCTCACCAGGACAAGGTCGAGGCATAGGCTACACCTTC
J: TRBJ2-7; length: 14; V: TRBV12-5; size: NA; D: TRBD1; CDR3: CASGLWDRGREQYF; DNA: TGTGCTAGTGGTTTATGGGACAGGGGGCGAGAGCAGTACTTC
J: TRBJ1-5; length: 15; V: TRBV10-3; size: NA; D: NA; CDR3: CAISEGGPHRQPQHF; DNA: TGTGCCATCAGTGAAGGAGGACCCCACAGACAGCCCCAGCATTTT
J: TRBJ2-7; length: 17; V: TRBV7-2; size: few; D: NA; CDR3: CASSLQYGSPFFYEQYF; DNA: TGTGCCAGCAGCTTACAATACGGGAGCCCCTTTTTTTACGAGCAGTACTTC
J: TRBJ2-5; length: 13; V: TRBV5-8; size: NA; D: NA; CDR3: CASSPGPQETQYF; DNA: TGTGCCAGCAGCCCGGGCCCTCAAGAGACCCAGTACTTC
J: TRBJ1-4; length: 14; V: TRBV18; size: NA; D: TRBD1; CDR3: CASSPGQGFEKLFF; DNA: TGTGCCAGCTCACCGGGACAGGGTTTTGAAAAACTGTTTTTT
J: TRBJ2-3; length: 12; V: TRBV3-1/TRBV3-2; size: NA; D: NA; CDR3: CASSLNTDTQYF; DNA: TGTGCCAGCAGCCTCAACACAGATACGCAGTATTTT
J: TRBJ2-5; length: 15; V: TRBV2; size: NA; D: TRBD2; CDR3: CASSRAGGGMETQYF; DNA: TGTGCCAGCAGTAGGGCGGGGGGAGGTATGGAGACCCAGTACTTC
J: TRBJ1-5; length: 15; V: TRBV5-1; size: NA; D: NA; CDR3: CASRLNRDSNQPQHF; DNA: TGCGCCAGCAGGTTGAACAGGGATAGCAATCAGCCCCAGCATTTT
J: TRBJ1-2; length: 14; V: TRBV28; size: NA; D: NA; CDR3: CASSSSTGHYGYTF; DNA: TGTGCCAGCAGTTCCTCCACGGGACACTATGGCTACACCTTC
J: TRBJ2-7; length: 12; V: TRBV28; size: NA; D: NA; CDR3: CASSLSRDEQYF; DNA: TGTGCCAGCAGTTTATCACGGGACGAGCAGTACTTC
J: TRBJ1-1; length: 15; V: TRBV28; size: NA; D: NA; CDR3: CASSLGIGLNTEAFF; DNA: TGTGCCAGCAGTTTAGGGATCGGCCTGAACACTGAAGCTTTCTTT